The sample holds many counts of the clone carrying this T cell receptor (beta chain). TCRdb reanalysed the PCR reads using MiXCR and keeps one entry per CDR3 protein. In the table there are more than 85,000 distinct CDR3 sequences, about half of which are singletons. This sample was taken from a study of CDR3 diversity in severe acne. The source is a male donor with acne. Sequencing used blood.

CDR3 sequence reads: CASSQTNSGTSRNIQYF. The CDR3 DNA sequence: TGTGCCAGCAGCCAGACAAATAGCGGGACCTCAAGAAACATTCAGTACTTC. V gene TRBV3-1 combines with J gene TRBJ2-4; TRBD2 matches 8 bases. Germline V CDR1 and CDR2: LGHDT, YNNKEL (reference sequence). V lost 3 bases to trimming and J lost 6 bases; unmatched junction nucleotides: 13. This CDR3 region has 17 residues.